The 12 T cell receptor beta chains given below trace back to one sample, sequenced in a study of CD8 T cells in ankylosing spondylitis. Via MiXCR, TCRdb re-called the 5' RACE reads, giving one row per CDR3 protein. The sample contains 350,000 to 400,000 distinct CDR3 sequences, roughly 20% of which appear only once. Sequenced sample: blood, either unsorted or a sorted T cell fraction (not recorded which). Every receptor here comes from a male donor with ankylosing spondylitis or in good health (not recorded which).

The chain joins TRBV29-1 to TRBJ2-1; possibly TRBD2 for D (6 bases). The CDR3 spans 12 residues. Germline loops: CDR1 SQVTM, CDR2 ANQGSEA. The CDR3 spells CTGRGPYNEQFF. The CDR3 DNA follows: TGCACCGGGCGGGGCCCTTACAATGAGCAGTTCTTC.

This clonotype was picked up a small number of times. The genes are TRBV11-2 and TRBJ2-7; D not resolved. The V gene lost 5 bases and the J gene lost 3 bases, with 11 bases spanning the gap. Germline CDR1 SGHAT, CDR2 FQNNGV. There are 13 residues in the CDR3. Here the CDR3 DNA reads TGTGCCAGCAGCGGAACTTTAAACTACGAGCAGTACTTC. Encoded protein: CASSGTLNYEQYF.

This clonotype occurred a few times. V is TRBV10-3 and J is TRBJ2-3; no firm D call. Germline-derived CDR1 and CDR2 are ENHRY and SYGVKD. The CDR3 runs 12 residues. V lost 8 bases to trimming and J lost 6 bases, with 12 bases between them. CDR3 bases: TGTGCCATCCGGTCCCCTACGGATACGCAGTATTTT. This codes for CAIRSPTDTQYF.

This chain connects TRBV12-3 or TRBV12-4 to TRBJ1-2; tentative D call: TRBD1 (6 bases). Between the trimmed V and J ends, which lost 5 bases and 8 bases, there was a span of 15 bases. This CDR3 is 13 amino acids long. The CDR3 here is CASSKTGDVGYTF. CDR3 DNA: TGTGCCAGCAGTAAGACAGGCGACGTGGGCTACACCTTC.

The sample holds a few counts of this clonotype. The rearrangement uses TRBV20-1 and TRBJ2-7, with TRBD2 identical over 11 bases. The CDR3 totals 16 residues. J lost 0 bases, V lost 0 bases, and 4 bases had no gene match. Germline V gives CDR1 DFQATT, CDR2 SNEGSKA (reference sequence). For the CDR3, the DNA is TGCAGTGCTAGAGAACTAGCGGGGGCCTACTCCTACGAGCAGTACTTC. Translated, it gives CSARELAGAYSYEQYF.

The V call is TRBV4-1, the J call TRBJ2-5; D remains ambiguous. Trimming shortened V by 0 bases and J by 3 bases, and 14 bases separated the two germline ends. This CDR3 contains 16 residues. Germline V lookup: CDR1 MGHRA, CDR2 YSYEKL. CDR3 loop: CASSQEVTSPEETQYF. DNA for the CDR3: TGCGCCAGCAGCCAAGAAGTGACTTCGCCAGAAGAGACCCAGTACTTC.

This clonotype was detected many times. V usage is TRBV11-2 and J usage is TRBJ2-1, with D tentatively TRBD1 (5 bases). The CDR3 covers 13 residues. Germline CDR1 reads SGHAT; CDR2 reads FQNNGV. Trimming cost V 2 bases and J 7 bases, with 9 bases left between them. CDR3 bases: TGTGCCAGCAGCTTATGGGGCGCAAATGAGCAGTTCTTC. This encodes CASSLWGANEQFF.

This clonotype was picked up a small number of times. The V gene is TRBV20-1, the J gene TRBJ2-4; 8 nucleotides agree with TRBD2. Germline V gene sequence: CDR1 DFQATT, CDR2 SNEGSKA (reference sequence). V lost 0 bases to trimming and J lost 6 bases; unmatched junction nucleotides: 4. This CDR3 region has 14 residues. The CDR3 reads CSAREGLVGNIQYF. CDR3 coding DNA: TGCAGTGCTAGAGAGGGACTAGTTGGAAACATTCAGTACTTC.

This clonotype was seen more than once but under ten times. This chain links TRBV12-3 or TRBV12-4 with TRBJ2-5; D is unclear. Trimming stripped 1 base from V and 5 bases from J, with 11 bases between. The length of the CDR3 is 14 residues. The CDR3 DNA sequence: TGTGCCAGCAGTTTAGTGGCTAGTGGCGAGACCCAGTACTTC. Residues: CASSLVASGETQYF.

This clonotype was detected a few times. The chain is built from TRBV15 and TRBJ2-5; either TRBD1 or TRBD2 may fit D (5 bases each). The CDR3 is 16 residues long. Germline-derived CDR1 and CDR2 are LNHNV and YYDKDF (reference sequence). V was shortened by 0 bases and J by 1 base, with 12 bases between the two germline ends. For the CDR3, the DNA is TGTGCCACCAGCAGAGATGGAGGCAGGGCCCAAGAGACCCAGTACTTC. Translating it yields CATSRDGGRAQETQYF.

The rearrangement uses TRBV12-3 or TRBV12-4 and TRBJ2-1; the D gene could be TRBD1 or TRBD2 (7 bases each). With 5 bases removed from V and 8 bases from J, the gap between germline ends came to 22 bases. The CDR3 is made up of 16 amino acids. CDR3 nucleotides: TGTGCCAGCAGTACTTTAGACAGGGAGGGAGGGGATGAGCAGTTCTTC. Translation: CASSTLDREGGDEQFF.

Only a few counts were recorded for this clonotype. The chain employs TRBV20-1 and TRBJ2-3; possible D gene TRBD2, 7 bases. Germline CDR1 is DFQATT and CDR2 is SNEGSKA (reference sequence). Between the trimmed V and J ends, which lost 0 bases and 9 bases, there was a span of 16 bases. The CDR3 runs to 14 residues. The DNA for the CDR3 is TGCAGTGCTAGAGATGAATACAGGGAGGGGACGCAGTATTTT. This encodes CSARDEYREGTQYF.